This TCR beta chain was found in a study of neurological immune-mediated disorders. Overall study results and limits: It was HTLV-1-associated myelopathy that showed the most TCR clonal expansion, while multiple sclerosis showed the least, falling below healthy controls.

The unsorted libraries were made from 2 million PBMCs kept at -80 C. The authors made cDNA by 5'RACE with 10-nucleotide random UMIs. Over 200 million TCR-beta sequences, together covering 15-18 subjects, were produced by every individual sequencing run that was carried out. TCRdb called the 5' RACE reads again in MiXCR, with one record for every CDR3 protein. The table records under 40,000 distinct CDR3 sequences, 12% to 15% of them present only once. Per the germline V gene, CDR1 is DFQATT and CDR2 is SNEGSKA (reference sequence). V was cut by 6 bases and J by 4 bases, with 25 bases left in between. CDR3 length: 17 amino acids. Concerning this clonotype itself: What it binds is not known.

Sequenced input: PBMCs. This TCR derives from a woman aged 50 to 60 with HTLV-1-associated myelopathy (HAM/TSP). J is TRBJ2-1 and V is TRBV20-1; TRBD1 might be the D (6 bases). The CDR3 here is CSAIYRVAGRGYNEQFF. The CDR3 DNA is TGCAGTGCGATATACAGGGTCGCGGGCCGCGGATACAATGAGCAGTTCTTC.